The text below deals with one TCR beta chain. This sample stems from a study of shared T cell receptors in the human thymus. Repertoires were generated with immunoSEQ multiplex PCR, while TCRdb's copy carries only in-frame clones and drops some. Of roughly 410,000 clones in the sample, 85% to 95% were seen once. The CDR3 is made up of 15 amino acids. The germline V gene has CDR1 MNHEY and CDR2 SMNVEV (reference sequence). Trimming pared 2 bases from V and 6 bases from J, leaving 17 bases between. The specimen was thymocytes. This receptor was obtained from a human donor. V and J are TRBV27 and TRBJ2-7, with D perhaps being TRBD1 or TRBD2 (5 bases each). CDR3 sequence reads: CASSLKGTKACEQYF. CDR3 DNA: TGTGCCAGCAGTTTAAAGGGGACGAAGGCCTGCGAGCAGTACTTC.